One sample yielded the 21 T cell receptor beta chains listed below, sequenced in a study of blood T cell repertoires in COVID-19. Some clones are missing from TCRdb's copy, which holds only in-frame ones; the method was immunoSEQ multiplex PCR. The sample includes approximately 430,000 clones, 86% of them seen just once. Sequencing was done on a sample of peripheral blood. The receptors were gathered from a woman aged 25-40 years with active or convalescent COVID-19.

This chain joins TRBV10-3 and TRBJ2-7, with 9 bases fitting TRBD2. Germline V gene data show CDR1 as ENHRY and CDR2 as SYGVKD. The CDR3 consists of 12 residues. J was trimmed by 3 bases and V by 8 bases; bases with no gene match: 2. In DNA form, the CDR3 reads TGTGCCATCGGCGGGGGGGTCTACGAGCAGTACTTC. It encodes CAIGGGVYEQYF.

This clone was seen a few times. The chain combines TRBV4-1 with TRBJ2-7; TRBD1 is a possible D gene (6 bases). The CDR3 spans 13 residues. Germline CDR1 is MGHRA and CDR2 is YSYEKL. V was shortened by 1 base and J by 4 bases, with 8 bases between the two germline ends. The CDR3: CASSQGDMYEQYF. The CDR3 DNA is TGCGCCAGCAGCCAAGGGGACATGTACGAGCAGTACTTC.

The genes are TRBV7-6 and TRBJ2-1, with 10 bases aligning to TRBD1. CDR1 and CDR2 (germline): SGHVS, FNYEAQ. J was trimmed by 10 bases and V by 7 bases; bases with no gene match: 13. The CDR3 is 15 residues long. The CDR3 DNA is TGTGCCAGCAACCCCGGGACAGGGGACCAGGGGGAGCAGTTCTTC. It translates to CASNPGTGDQGEQFF.

V is TRBV11-2 and J is TRBJ2-1, with 12 bases fitting TRBD2. Trimming at V came to 5 bases and at J to 15 bases, leaving 8 bases not matched to a gene. The CDR3 totals 13 residues. Germline V gene lookup returns CDR1 SGHAT and CDR2 FQNNGV. CDR3 residues: CASSPRLAGDLFF. The CDR3 bases are TGTGCCAGCAGCCCTCGACTAGCGGGAGACCTGTTCTTC.

This clone has just one count. This chain connects TRBV5-1 to TRBJ2-2, with D tentatively TRBD2 (5 bases). In germline, CDR1 is SGHRS, CDR2 YFSETQ. The germline V and J ends were trimmed by 1 base and 8 bases, with 6 bases remaining between them. This CDR3 spans 12 amino acids. In nucleotides, the CDR3 is TGCGCCAGCAGCTTGAGAGGGGGGGAGCTGTTTTTT. Its protein product is CASSLRGGELFF.

The chain recombines TRBV7-2 with TRBJ2-5; D may be TRBD2 (5 bases). V was clipped by 1 base and J by 4 bases, with 13 bases between them. Looked up from germline, CDR1 is SGHTA and CDR2 is FQGNSA. The CDR3 extends over 15 amino acids. CDR3 nucleotide sequence: TGTGCCAGCAGCTTAGTTATCGGGGAGCGAGAGACCCAGTACTTC. Translated, it gives CASSLVIGERETQYF.

The rearrangement joins TRBV29-1 to TRBJ1-4; 7 positions match TRBD1. J was trimmed by 6 bases and V by 5 bases; bases with no gene match: 6. Per the germline V gene, CDR1 is SQVTM and CDR2 is ANQGSEA. This CDR3 has 13 amino acids. The CDR3 bases are TGCAGCGTTTACGACAGGGTGGATGAAAAACTGTTTTTT. This codes for CSVYDRVDEKLFF.

The rearrangement uses TRBV4-1 and TRBJ1-1, with unresolved D. Trimming stripped 4 bases from V and 0 bases from J, with 9 bases between. This CDR3 has 14 residues. CDR1 MGHRA and CDR2 YSYEKL come from the germline V gene. CDR3 DNA: TGCGCCAGCAGCCGGACTCAAATGAACACTGAAGCTTTCTTT. Translated, it gives CASSRTQMNTEAFF.

This clone has more than one count but fewer than ten. J is TRBJ2-2 and V is TRBV11-3, with D hard to call. Deletions cut 5 bases from V and 4 bases from J, with 8 bases between. The CDR3 sequence is 13 residues long. Germline CDR1 reads SGHNT; CDR2 reads YENEEA. CDR3 loop: CASSVQPTGELFF. CDR3 nucleotide sequence: TGTGCCAGCAGCGTACAGCCCACCGGGGAGCTGTTTTTT.

The rearrangement uses TRBV5-1 and TRBJ1-6; D is perhaps TRBD1 (6 bases). V dropped 1 base and J dropped 7 bases, with 15 bases sitting between them. This CDR3 is built from 16 residues. The germline CDR1 and CDR2 sequences are SGHRS and YFSETQ. CDR3 sequence reads: CASSLSAGAGNSPLHF. The CDR3 DNA sequence: TGCGCCAGCAGCTTGTCTGCGGGGGCGGGAAATTCACCCCTCCACTTT.

This rearrangement joins TRBV6-1 to TRBJ1-5; D gene uncertain. This CDR3 has 16 amino acids. Trimming stripped 4 bases from V and 0 bases from J, with 13 bases between. Germline V lookup: CDR1 MNHNS, CDR2 SASEGT. CDR3 amino acids: CASSVFGENSNQPQHF. DNA for the CDR3: TGTGCCAGCAGTGTCTTTGGAGAGAATAGCAATCAGCCCCAGCATTTT.

The gene calls are TRBV24-1 and TRBJ2-7, with D uncertain. The CDR3 length is 15 residues. Trimming removed 9 bases from V and 2 bases from J, with 19 bases in between. The germline gives CDR1 KGHDR, CDR2 SFDVKD. The CDR3 DNA is TGTGCCACCCCCCCTTTTCCGCGGTTTACCTACGAGCAGTACTTC. It encodes CATPPFPRFTYEQYF.

V gene TRBV2 combines with J gene TRBJ1-3, with TRBD1 matching over 10 bases. This CDR3 contains 13 residues. The ends lost 6 bases at V and 8 bases at J; junction bases unmatched: 4. Germline CDR1 and CDR2: SNHLY and FYNNEI. Written as DNA, the CDR3 is TGTGCCAGCAGCTGGGACAGGGGAGACACCATATATTTT. It yields the protein CASSWDRGDTIYF.

V usage is TRBV19 and J usage is TRBJ1-1; tentatively, D is TRBD1 (5 bases). Germline values: CDR1 LNHDA, CDR2 SQIVND (reference sequence). This CDR3 is built from 16 residues. V lost 7 bases and J 1 base, leaving 19 bases between the germline ends. This CDR3 reads CASTSREGQGNTEAFF. CDR3 sequence (DNA): TGTGCCAGTACCTCCCGGGAGGGGCAAGGGAACACTGAAGCTTTCTTT.

Here the CDR3 DNA reads TGTGCCAGCAGCTTGGGACAGGGATACAATGAGCAGTTCTTC. It translates to CASSLGQGYNEQFF. The chain has TRBV5-4 and TRBJ2-1; 7 bases fit TRBD1. The CDR3 totals 14 residues. The germline gives CDR1 SGHNT, CDR2 YYREEE (reference sequence). V gave up 0 bases and J gave up 4 bases; unmatched junction bases: 1.

This chain joins TRBV7-9 and TRBJ2-5; D possibly corresponds to TRBD1 (5 bases). Germline V gene lookup returns CDR1 SEHNR and CDR2 FQNEAQ (reference sequence). The V end lost 6 bases, the J end lost 4 bases, and 6 bases lay between the germline ends. The CDR3 is made up of 11 amino acids. The CDR3 sequence: CASRDIETQYF. CDR3 DNA: TGTGCCAGCAGGGACATAGAGACCCAGTACTTC. Drawing the rest from reference TRBV7-9 and TRBJ2-5, the complete variable domain is DTGVSQNPRHKITKRGQNVTFRCDPISEHNRLYWYRQTLGQGPEFLTYFQNEAQLEKSRLLSDRFSAERPKGSFSTLEIQRTEQGDSAMYLCASRDIETQYFGPGTRLLVL.

V usage is TRBV7-2 and J usage is TRBJ1-6; the D gene is possibly TRBD1 (5 bases). Trimming cost V 6 bases and J 8 bases, with 17 bases left between them. The CDR3 covers 15 residues. Germline assignment: CDR1 SGHTA and CDR2 FQGNSA. CDR3 amino acids: CASSPGGKGYSPLHF. The CDR3 nucleotides are TGTGCCAGCAGTCCGGGGGGAAAGGGCTATTCACCCCTCCACTTT.

This clone was counted only a few times. Relative to the germline gene, one junction end is altered; a read error may explain this. The rearrangement links TRBV6-5 to TRBJ2-7, with D maybe TRBD2 (6 bases). Germline CDR1 MNHEY, CDR2 SVGAGI. The CDR3 is 14 residues long. The CDR3 nucleotides are TGTGCCAGCAGTAACTCCGGGAGCTCCTACGAGCAGTACTTC. Protein sequence: CASSNSGSSYEQYF.

This clone was detected a few times. The genes are TRBV7-9 and TRBJ1-1; 7 nucleotides match TRBD1. The CDR3 covers 16 residues. The J segment lost 0 bases and the V segment lost 8 bases, leaving 12 bases of the junction unmatched. The V gene's germline CDR1 is SEHNR and CDR2 FQNEAQ (reference sequence). Here the CDR3 DNA reads TGTGCCAGCCGCTGGGACAGCCCTTTTCTGAACACTGAAGCTTTCTTT. Its translation: CASRWDSPFLNTEAFF.

The rearrangement uses TRBV6-1 and TRBJ1-1; D perhaps matches TRBD1 (5 bases). In germline, CDR1 is MNHNS, CDR2 SASEGT. The CDR3 spans 14 residues. V was shortened by 1 base and J by 3 bases, with 9 bases between the two germline ends. CDR3 protein: CASSEVVRDTEAFF. The CDR3, as DNA: TGTGCCAGCAGTGAAGTTGTCAGGGACACTGAAGCTTTCTTT.

The J gene is TRBJ2-2, the V gene TRBV7-6; weak D call: TRBD2 (5 bases). Trimming pared 1 base from V and 4 bases from J, leaving 19 bases between. Germline V gene sequence: CDR1 SGHVS, CDR2 FNYEAQ. This CDR3 region has 18 residues. The CDR3 spells CASSLGVFRGGFTGELFF. The CDR3 DNA reads as TGTGCCAGCAGCTTAGGGGTTTTCCGGGGTGGATTCACCGGGGAGCTGTTTTTT.